This T cell receptor beta chain came from a study of T cell responses to AZD1222 COVID-19 vaccine. General study results and limits: The donor cohort was predominantly white British with a female majority, and clonal diversity may have been underestimated. Reports indicate that nearly half of spike-specific TCRs are directed at unmutated variant regions. CD4 TCRs associated with vaccination spanned spike, dominating at 160-218 and 743-854. Only six or seven AZD1222 recipients tested seropositive at baseline.

Using immunoSEQ multiplex PCR, the repertoire was profiled, and TCRdb retains in-frame clones only, with some absent. The sample carries some 150,000 clones, around 90% recorded once. As for this clone: Its cognate antigen is unknown.

Germline-derived CDR1 and CDR2 are SGHNT and YYREEE (reference sequence). The length of the CDR3 is 15 residues. The V gene lost 0 bases and the J gene lost 2 bases, with 12 bases spanning the gap. Sequencing was performed on peripheral blood, taken on day 0 of MenACWY control vaccination. The TCR comes from an adult in good health. This chain joins TRBV5-4 and TRBJ2-7, with D perhaps matching TRBD1 (7 bases). CDR3 region: CASSLAGGITYEQYF. CDR3 DNA sequence: TGTGCCAGCAGCTTGGCAGGGGGGATCACCTACGAGCAGTACTTC.